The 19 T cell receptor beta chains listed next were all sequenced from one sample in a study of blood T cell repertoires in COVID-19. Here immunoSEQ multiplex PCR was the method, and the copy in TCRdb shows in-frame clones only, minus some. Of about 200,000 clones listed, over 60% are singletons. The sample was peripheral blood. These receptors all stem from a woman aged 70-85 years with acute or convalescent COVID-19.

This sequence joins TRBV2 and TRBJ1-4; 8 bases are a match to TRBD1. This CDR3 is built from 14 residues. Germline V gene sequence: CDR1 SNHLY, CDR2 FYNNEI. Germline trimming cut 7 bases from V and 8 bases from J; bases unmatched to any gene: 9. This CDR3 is CASIRTGLKEKLFF. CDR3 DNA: TGTGCCAGCATCCGGACAGGGTTAAAGGAAAAACTGTTTTTT.

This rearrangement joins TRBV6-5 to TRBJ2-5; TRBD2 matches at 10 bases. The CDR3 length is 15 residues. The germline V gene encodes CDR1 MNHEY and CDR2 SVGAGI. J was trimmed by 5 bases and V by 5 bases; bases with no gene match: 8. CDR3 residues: CASSTPAGGRETQYF. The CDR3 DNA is TGTGCCAGCAGTACCCCAGCGGGAGGGAGGGAGACCCAGTACTTC.

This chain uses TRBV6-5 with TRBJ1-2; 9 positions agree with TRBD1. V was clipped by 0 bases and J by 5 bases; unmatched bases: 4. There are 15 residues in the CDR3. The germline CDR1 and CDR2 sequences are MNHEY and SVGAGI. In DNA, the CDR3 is TGTGCCAGCAGTTACTCGGCGACAGGGGGGTATGGCTACACCTTC. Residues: CASSYSATGGYGYTF.

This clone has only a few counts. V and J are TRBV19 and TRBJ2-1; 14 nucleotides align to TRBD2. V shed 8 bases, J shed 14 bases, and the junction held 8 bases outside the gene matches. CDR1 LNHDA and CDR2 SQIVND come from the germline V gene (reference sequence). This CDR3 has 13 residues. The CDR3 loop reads CASGAGLAGDKFF. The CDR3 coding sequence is TGTGCCAGTGGCGCGGGACTAGCGGGAGATAAGTTCTTC.

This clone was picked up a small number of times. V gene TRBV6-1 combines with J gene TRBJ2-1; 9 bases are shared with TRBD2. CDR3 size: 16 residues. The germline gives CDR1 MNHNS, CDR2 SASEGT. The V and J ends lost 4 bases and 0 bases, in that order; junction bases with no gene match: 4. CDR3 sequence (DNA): TGTGCCAGCAGTGTTGTTAGCGGGAGCTCCTACAATGAGCAGTTCTTC. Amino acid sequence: CASSVVSGSSYNEQFF.

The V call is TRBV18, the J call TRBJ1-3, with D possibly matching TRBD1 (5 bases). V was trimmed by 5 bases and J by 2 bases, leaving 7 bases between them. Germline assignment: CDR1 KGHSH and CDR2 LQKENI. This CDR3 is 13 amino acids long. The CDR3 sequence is CASSTGAGNTIYF. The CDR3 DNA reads TGTGCCAGCTCAACGGGGGCTGGAAACACCATATATTTT.

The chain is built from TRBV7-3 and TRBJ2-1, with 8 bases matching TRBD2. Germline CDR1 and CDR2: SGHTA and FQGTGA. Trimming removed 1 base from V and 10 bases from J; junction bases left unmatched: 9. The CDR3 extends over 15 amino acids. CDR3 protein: CASSLMPSGLPEQFF. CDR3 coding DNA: TGTGCCAGCAGCTTAATGCCTAGCGGGCTTCCCGAGCAGTTCTTC.

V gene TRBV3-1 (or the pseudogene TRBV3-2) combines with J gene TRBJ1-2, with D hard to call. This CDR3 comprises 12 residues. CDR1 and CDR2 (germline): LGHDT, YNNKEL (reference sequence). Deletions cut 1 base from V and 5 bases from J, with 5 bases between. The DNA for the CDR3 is TGTGCCAGCAGCCAAGCTGAGTATGGCTACACCTTC. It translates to CASSQAEYGYTF.

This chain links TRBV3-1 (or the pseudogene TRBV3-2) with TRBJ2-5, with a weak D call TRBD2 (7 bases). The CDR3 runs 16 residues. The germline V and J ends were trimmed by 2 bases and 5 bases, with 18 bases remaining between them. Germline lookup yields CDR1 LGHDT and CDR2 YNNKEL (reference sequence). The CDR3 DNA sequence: TGTGCCAGCAGCCAATCTTTCCGGGGGCGGGAGGAGACCCAGTACTTC. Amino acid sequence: CASSQSFRGREETQYF.

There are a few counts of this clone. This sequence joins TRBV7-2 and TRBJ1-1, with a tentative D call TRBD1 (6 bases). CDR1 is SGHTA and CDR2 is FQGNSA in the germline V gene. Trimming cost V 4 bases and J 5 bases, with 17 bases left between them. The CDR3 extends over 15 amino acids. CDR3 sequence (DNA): TGTGCCAGCAGCTCGGGAACAGGGACGGGAACTGAAGCTTTCTTT. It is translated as CASSSGTGTGTEAFF.

CDR3 protein: CASRRDPRGEQYF. The CDR3 DNA reads TGTGCCAGCAGGCGGGACCCTCGAGGAGAGCAGTACTTC. The rearrangement links TRBV6-5 to TRBJ2-7, with TRBD2 as a possible D gene (6 bases). This CDR3 is built from 13 residues. CDR1 is MNHEY and CDR2 is SVGAGI in the germline V gene. Trimming stripped 6 bases from V and 7 bases from J, with 16 bases between.

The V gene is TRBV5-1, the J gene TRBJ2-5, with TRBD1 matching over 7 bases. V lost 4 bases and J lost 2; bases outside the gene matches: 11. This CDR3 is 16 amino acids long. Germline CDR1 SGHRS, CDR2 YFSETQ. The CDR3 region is CASSPQTGFRQETQYF. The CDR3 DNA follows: TGCGCCAGCAGCCCCCAGACAGGGTTTAGACAAGAGACCCAGTACTTC.

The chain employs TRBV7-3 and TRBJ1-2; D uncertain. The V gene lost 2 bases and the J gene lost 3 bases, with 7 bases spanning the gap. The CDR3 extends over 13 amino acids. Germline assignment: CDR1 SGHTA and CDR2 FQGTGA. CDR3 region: CASSLVADYGYTF. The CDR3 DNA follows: TGTGCCAGCAGCTTAGTGGCTGACTATGGCTACACCTTC.

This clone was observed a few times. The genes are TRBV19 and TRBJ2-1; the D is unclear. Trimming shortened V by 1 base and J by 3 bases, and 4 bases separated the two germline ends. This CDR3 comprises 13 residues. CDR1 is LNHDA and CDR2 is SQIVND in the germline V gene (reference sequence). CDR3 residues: CASSIGIYNEQFF. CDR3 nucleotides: TGTGCCAGTAGTATAGGTATCTACAATGAGCAGTTCTTC.

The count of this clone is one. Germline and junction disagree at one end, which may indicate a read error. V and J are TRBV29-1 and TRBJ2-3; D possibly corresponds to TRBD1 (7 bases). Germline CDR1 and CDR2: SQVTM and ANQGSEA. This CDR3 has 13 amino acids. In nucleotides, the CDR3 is TGCAGCGCGCGTGGAGGGGGCACAAATACGCAGTATTTT. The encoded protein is CSARGGGTNTQYF.

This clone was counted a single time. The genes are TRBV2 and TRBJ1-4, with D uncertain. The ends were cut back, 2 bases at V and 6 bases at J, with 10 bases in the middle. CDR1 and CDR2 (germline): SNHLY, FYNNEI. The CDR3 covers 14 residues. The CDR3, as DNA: TGTGCCAGCAGTGAACCCCCCTTTTATGAAAAACTGTTTTTT. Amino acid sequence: CASSEPPFYEKLFF.

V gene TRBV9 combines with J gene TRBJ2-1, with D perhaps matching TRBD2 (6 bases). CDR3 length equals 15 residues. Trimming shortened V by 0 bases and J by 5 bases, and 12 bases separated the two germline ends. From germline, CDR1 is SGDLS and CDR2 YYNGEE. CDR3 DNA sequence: TGTGCCAGCAGCGTAGTAAGCGGGCCCAACAATGAGCAGTTCTTC. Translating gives CASSVVSGPNNEQFF.

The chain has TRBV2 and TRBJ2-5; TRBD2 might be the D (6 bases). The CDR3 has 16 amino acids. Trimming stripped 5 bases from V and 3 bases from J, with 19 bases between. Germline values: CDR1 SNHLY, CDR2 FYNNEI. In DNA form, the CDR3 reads TGTGCCAGCAGTAAGGGAGGAAGAGATCTAGAAGAGACCCAGTACTTC. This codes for CASSKGGRDLEETQYF.

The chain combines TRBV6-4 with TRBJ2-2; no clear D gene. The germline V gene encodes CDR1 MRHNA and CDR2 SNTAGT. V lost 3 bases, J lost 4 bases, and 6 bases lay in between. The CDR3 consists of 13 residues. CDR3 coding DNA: TGTGCCAGCAGTGAACAGCTCACCGGGGAGCTGTTTTTT. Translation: CASSEQLTGELFF.